Following are 11 T cell receptor beta chains from one sample sequenced in a study of memory B cells and T cells in multiple sclerosis. After stimulus-free culture, autoproliferating CFSE-dim and non-proliferating CFSE-high T cells were sequenced separately. Pooled replicate wells came from about 50 million CFSE-labeled PBMCs cultured 7 days without stimulus. No antigen has been assigned to these receptors. Sequencing used immunoSEQ multiplex PCR; TCRdb keeps in-frame clones, though not all of them. The sample includes 32,000 or so clones, about 82% of them seen just once. Specimen: PBMCs from blood kept in culture. The receptor set was obtained from a human donor with multiple sclerosis.

This clone was seen only once. J is TRBJ2-3 and V is TRBV6-7, with TRBD2 identical over 13 bases. TRBV6-7 counts as an open reading frame of uncertain function. Losses at the gene ends were 5 bases for V and 1 base for J; bases not matched to a gene: 9. The length of the CDR3 is 18 residues. The CDR3 protein is CASSRTSGRGGGTDTQYF. The CDR3 DNA follows: TGTGCCAGCAGTCGGACTAGCGGGAGAGGGGGAGGCACAGATACGCAGTATTTT.

This clone came up once. The chain has TRBV14 and TRBJ1-1; D is uncertain. The CDR3 has 16 residues. Germline V lookup: CDR1 SGHDN, CDR2 FVKESK. Between the trimmed V and J ends, which lost 0 bases and 0 bases, there was a span of 11 bases. The CDR3 sequence is CASSQDLGVVNTEAFF. In DNA form, the CDR3 reads TGTGCCAGCAGCCAAGATCTTGGAGTGGTGAACACTGAAGCTTTCTTT.

This clone turned up a few times. The chain employs TRBV5-4 and TRBJ1-2, with D uncertain. Germline values: CDR1 SGHNT, CDR2 YYREEE (reference sequence). With 4 bases removed from V and 4 bases from J, the gap between germline ends came to 8 bases. The CDR3 length is 12 residues. The CDR3 spells CASSDAGYGYTF. The CDR3 DNA reads TGTGCCAGCAGCGATGCAGGCTATGGCTACACCTTC.

The chain employs TRBV29-1 and TRBJ2-4; D is uncertain. CDR1 is SQVTM and CDR2 is ANQGSEA in the germline V gene. This CDR3 is 13 amino acids long. Trimming removed 4 bases at V and 6 bases at J, with 13 bases between. The CDR3 DNA follows: TGCAGCGTTGCCCCAGCCCTAGGAAACATTCAGTACTTC. This gives the protein CSVAPALGNIQYF.

The rearrangement links TRBV27 to TRBJ2-3, with TRBD1 matching 10 bases. J was trimmed by 2 bases and V by 3 bases; bases with no gene match: 5. The CDR3 sequence is 16 residues long. The germline V gene encodes CDR1 MNHEY and CDR2 SMNVEV (reference sequence). In nucleotides, the CDR3 is TGTGCCAGCAGTTTGGGGGGACAGGGGTACACAGATACGCAGTATTTT. Protein product: CASSLGGQGYTDTQYF.

This clone was observed a few times. V and J are TRBV19 and TRBJ1-2; no clear D. The germline CDR1 and CDR2 sequences are LNHDA and SQIVND (reference sequence). CDR3 size: 13 residues. The V end lost 6 bases, the J end lost 8 bases, and 16 bases lay between the germline ends. Here the CDR3 reads CASSRRVSEGYTF. The CDR3 nucleotides are TGTGCCAGTAGCCGACGAGTGTCAGAGGGCTACACCTTC.

V gene TRBV30 combines with J gene TRBJ1-5; D not resolved. The CDR3 covers 15 residues. V was trimmed by 0 bases and J by 0 bases, leaving 9 bases between them. Germline values: CDR1 GTSNPN, CDR2 SVGIG (reference sequence). In nucleotides, the CDR3 is TGTGCCTGGAGTGTACGGAGGAATAGCAATCAGCCCCAGCATTTT. Residues: CAWSVRRNSNQPQHF.

This chain uses TRBV4-1 with TRBJ1-1, with D hard to call. The CDR3 length is 15 residues. The germline V and J ends were trimmed by 4 bases and 3 bases, with 15 bases remaining between them. The V gene's germline CDR1 is MGHRA and CDR2 YSYEKL. CDR3 nucleotides: TGCGCCAGCAGCCTCCTTGGGGATTGGGACACTGAAGCTTTCTTT. It specifies CASSLLGDWDTEAFF.

The V and J genes are TRBV2 and TRBJ2-7; weak D call: TRBD2 (6 bases). Deletions cut 2 bases from V and 3 bases from J, with 14 bases between. The germline V gene has CDR1 SNHLY and CDR2 FYNNEI. The CDR3 totals 15 residues. CDR3 sequence (DNA): TGTGCCAGCAGTGAATACGGGGGAAAAAGCTACGAGCAGTACTTC. As protein: CASSEYGGKSYEQYF.

The chain carries TRBV27 and TRBJ1-1, with unresolved D. The V and J ends lost 4 bases and 3 bases respectively, with 15 bases between them. CDR1 is MNHEY, CDR2 SMNVEV, per germline (reference sequence). This CDR3 spans 15 amino acids. The CDR3 is CASSWALIGHTEAFF. The CDR3 DNA follows: TGTGCCAGCAGTTGGGCTTTGATCGGGCACACTGAAGCTTTCTTT.

The sample holds one count of this clone. This chain links TRBV6-6 with TRBJ1-2; possibly TRBD1 for D (6 bases). CDR1 is MNHNY, CDR2 SVGAGI, per germline (reference sequence). The CDR3 is made up of 15 amino acids. The V gene lost 6 bases and the J gene lost 3 bases, with 17 bases spanning the gap. The CDR3 nucleotides read TGTGCCAGCAGGGGATCCCCGACAGGACACTATGGCTACACCTTC. It codes for CASRGSPTGHYGYTF.